Shown below are 24 T cell receptor beta chains from a single sample sequenced in a study of technical replicates of blood from several donors. Using immunoSEQ multiplex PCR, the repertoire was profiled, and TCRdb retains in-frame clones only, with some absent. The sample gives around 70,000 clones, approximately 95% of which show up once; approximately 0.26% is in the top ten. The sequenced material came from T cells isolated from PBMCs. The receptors come from a human donor in good health.

A single count supports this clone. The chain combines TRBV2 with TRBJ2-5, with TRBD2 identical over 14 bases. The CDR3 runs 17 residues. CDR1 is SNHLY and CDR2 is FYNNEI in the germline V gene. V was pared by 5 bases and J by 5 bases, with 10 bases of the junction left unmatched. The CDR3 coding sequence is TGTGCCAGCAGTTCCGGACTAGCGGGAGGTAGGATGGAGACCCAGTACTTC. Encoded protein: CASSSGLAGGRMETQYF.

A single count supports this clone. This chain joins TRBV4-1 and TRBJ2-1, with TRBD1 as a possible D gene (5 bases). The CDR3 extends over 12 amino acids. Deletions cut 3 bases from V and 12 bases from J, with 12 bases between. The germline V gene has CDR1 MGHRA and CDR2 YSYEKL. CDR3 DNA sequence: TGCGCCAGCAGCCATTTGGGGCGAGGGCAGTTCTTC. Its translation is CASSHLGRGQFF.

This chain joins TRBV27 and TRBJ2-1, with 7 bases fitting TRBD1. The V and J ends lost 7 bases and 7 bases, in that order; junction bases with no gene match: 13. There are 15 residues in the CDR3. Germline V gene data show CDR1 as MNHEY and CDR2 as SMNVEV (reference sequence). CDR3 region: CASTRDSRLVNEQFF. DNA of the CDR3: TGTGCCAGCACCAGGGACAGTAGGTTGGTGAATGAGCAGTTCTTC.

The gene calls are TRBV25-1 and TRBJ1-1, with no clear D. The CDR3 extends over 12 amino acids. V lost 3 bases, J lost 10 bases, and 12 bases lay in between. Germline V lookup: CDR1 MGHDK, CDR2 SYGVNS. CDR3: CASSDSSRRAFF. Written as DNA, the CDR3 is TGTGCCAGCAGTGACTCGAGCCGGAGAGCTTTCTTT.

The V and J genes are TRBV9 and TRBJ1-5; 10 bases fit TRBD1. The CDR3 is 17 amino acids. The V gene end was trimmed by 3 bases and the J gene end by 7 bases; junction bases not matched to a gene: 13. Germline V gene data show CDR1 as SGDLS and CDR2 as YYNGEE. In DNA, the CDR3 is TGTGCCAGCAGCGGGTATGGTCCGGGACAGGGGAAGCAGCCCCAGCATTTT. Translating gives CASSGYGPGQGKQPQHF.

The rearrangement links TRBV7-9 to TRBJ2-1, with D perhaps TRBD2 (6 bases). The CDR3 totals 17 residues. Germline assignment: CDR1 SEHNR and CDR2 FQNEAQ (reference sequence). V was shortened by 2 bases and J by 5 bases, with 19 bases between the two germline ends. The CDR3 nucleotides are TGTGCCAGCAGCTTAACATCGGGAGTTTTGGCGGACAATGAGCAGTTCTTC. This sequence encodes CASSLTSGVLADNEQFF.

This chain joins TRBV2 and TRBJ1-5; tentatively, D is TRBD1 (5 bases). CDR1 is SNHLY and CDR2 is FYNNEI in the germline V gene. CDR3 size: 15 residues. Trimming removed 2 bases from V and 5 bases from J, with 13 bases in between. CDR3 in amino acids: CASSETGGEDQPQHF. In nucleotides, the CDR3 is TGTGCCAGCAGTGAAACGGGGGGGGAAGATCAGCCCCAGCATTTT. Full variable domain (remainder filled in from reference TRBV2 and TRBJ1-5): EPEVTQTPSHQVTQMGQEVILRCVPISNHLYFYWYRQILGQKVEFLVSFYNNEISEKSEIFDDQFSVERPDGSNFTLKIRSTKLEDSAMYFCASSETGGEDQPQHFGDGTRLSIL.

The chain uses TRBV27 and TRBJ2-2; D is possibly TRBD2 (5 bases). The CDR3 extends over 19 amino acids. Germline loops: CDR1 MNHEY, CDR2 SMNVEV (reference sequence). V was clipped by 0 bases and J by 0 bases, with 17 bases between them. CDR3 sequence (DNA): TGTGCCAGCAGTTTATCGTTCGAAACGAGGGTGGCGAACACCGGGGAGCTGTTTTTT. Protein sequence: CASSLSFETRVANTGELFF.

The chain joins TRBV27 to TRBJ1-1; 7 bases align to TRBD1. Losses at the gene ends were 6 bases for V and 4 bases for J; bases not matched to a gene: 5. CDR3 length: 13 residues. The germline V gene has CDR1 MNHEY and CDR2 SMNVEV (reference sequence). CDR3 sequence reads: CASSVTGPTEAFF. CDR3 DNA: TGTGCCAGCAGCGTGACAGGGCCCACTGAAGCTTTCTTT.

J is TRBJ2-5 and V is TRBV9; possibly TRBD2 for D (5 bases). The CDR3 is made up of 14 amino acids. CDR1 is SGDLS and CDR2 is YYNGEE in the germline V gene. Deletions cut 3 bases from V and 4 bases from J, with 13 bases between. The CDR3 region is CASSAGGVLETQYF. Written as DNA, the CDR3 is TGTGCCAGCAGCGCCGGAGGTGTTCTAGAGACCCAGTACTTC.

The chain recombines TRBV11-3 with TRBJ1-1; tentatively, D is TRBD1 (5 bases). The CDR3 spans 15 residues. V was clipped by 5 bases and J by 0 bases, with 13 bases between them. Germline CDR1 and CDR2: SGHNT and YENEEA. This CDR3 reads CASSRRQNLNTEAFF. In DNA, the CDR3 is TGTGCCAGCAGCCGACGACAGAACCTGAACACTGAAGCTTTCTTT.

This chain joins TRBV19 and TRBJ2-1; TRBD2 matches 8 bases. V shed 2 bases, J shed 13 bases, and the junction held 28 bases outside the gene matches. CDR3 length: 20 residues. Germline V gene lookup returns CDR1 LNHDA and CDR2 SQIVND (reference sequence). CDR3 residues: CASSINGLGQAGVVQDYQFF. The CDR3 bases are TGTGCCAGTAGTATAAATGGGTTGGGGCAAGCGGGAGTAGTACAGGACTATCAGTTCTTC.

The gene calls are TRBV29-1 and TRBJ1-1; TRBD1 might be the D (6 bases). The V end lost 4 bases, the J end lost 11 bases, and 11 bases lay between the germline ends. This CDR3 spans 10 amino acids. CDR1 SQVTM and CDR2 ANQGSEA come from the germline V gene. The CDR3 DNA sequence: TGCAGCGTTGGCCCGCAGGGGGCTTTCTTT. It yields the protein CSVGPQGAFF. Based on the CDR3 plus reference TRBV29-1 and TRBJ1-1, the full variable domain is SAVISQKPSRDICQRGTSLTIQCQVDSQVTMMFWYRQQPGQSLTLIATANQGSEATYESGFVIDKFPISRPNLTFSTLTVSNMSPEDSSIYLCSVGPQGAFFGQGTRLTVV.

Note on this clone: At one boundary the junction diverges from the germline segment, which might be a read error. This chain connects TRBV7-9 to TRBJ1-2, with a possible D match to TRBD1 (5 bases). Per germline, CDR1 SEHNR and CDR2 FQNEAQ (reference sequence). The CDR3 is 13 amino acids. DNA for the CDR3: TGTGCCAGCAGCCTAGCTGGGGCAAATGGCTACACCTTC. Protein sequence: CASSLAGANGYTF.

The CDR3 spells CASSHLEKAGRQLTEQFF. DNA for the CDR3: TGTGCCAGCAGCCACTTGGAAAAGGCGGGACGGCAGTTGACTGAGCAGTTCTTC. The V call is TRBV11-2, the J call TRBJ2-1; D is perhaps TRBD2 (6 bases). The CDR3 sequence is 18 residues long. The ends were cut back, 5 bases at V and 9 bases at J, with 29 bases in the middle. Germline loops: CDR1 SGHAT, CDR2 FQNNGV.

This clone was seen only once. The rearrangement uses TRBV28 and TRBJ2-7; D is unresolved. V was pared by 8 bases and J by 4 bases, with 15 bases between. Germline V gene sequence: CDR1 MDHEN, CDR2 SYDVKM. This CDR3 contains 13 residues. In DNA, the CDR3 is TGTGCCAGCGGTTCAGTCTCTCCGTACGAGCAGTACTTC. Its protein is CASGSVSPYEQYF. The full variable domain, in which reference TRBV28 and TRBJ2-7 provide the parts outside the CDR3, is DVKVTQSSRYLVKRTGEKVFLECVQDMDHENMFWYRQDPGLGLRLIYFSYDVKMKEKGDIPEGYSVSREKKERFSLILESASTNQTSMYLCASGSVSPYEQYFGPGTRLTVT.

V usage is TRBV7-9 and J usage is TRBJ2-5, with a possible D match to TRBD2 (5 bases). Germline V gene lookup returns CDR1 SEHNR and CDR2 FQNEAQ (reference sequence). The CDR3 runs 14 residues. V was pared by 3 bases and J by 3 bases, with 11 bases between. CDR3 sequence: CASSFPFGEETQYF. In DNA, the CDR3 is TGTGCCAGCAGCTTCCCTTTCGGGGAAGAGACCCAGTACTTC.

The gene calls are TRBV27 and TRBJ1-5, with 9 bases aligning to TRBD1. The V segment lost 7 bases and the J segment 7 bases; nucleotides outside the gene matches: 8. The CDR3 sequence is 14 residues long. The germline V gene has CDR1 MNHEY and CDR2 SMNVEV (reference sequence). The CDR3 loop reads CASKRDRALQPQHF. The CDR3 nucleotides are TGTGCCAGCAAGAGGGACAGGGCTCTCCAGCCCCAGCATTTT.

The chain is built from TRBV29-1 and TRBJ2-1; D remains ambiguous. The germline V and J ends were trimmed by 4 bases and 6 bases, with 13 bases remaining between them. This CDR3 spans 13 amino acids. Germline V gene lookup returns CDR1 SQVTM and CDR2 ANQGSEA. The CDR3 loop reads CSVATSLVNEQFF. In DNA, the CDR3 is TGCAGCGTTGCTACCTCTTTAGTCAATGAGCAGTTCTTC.

CDR3 region: CATSSYSEQYF. The CDR3 coding sequence is TGTGCCACCAGCAGCTACTCCGAGCAGTACTTC. The rearrangement uses TRBV15 and TRBJ2-7; D is uncertain. CDR1 LNHNV and CDR2 YYDKDF come from the germline V gene (reference sequence). This CDR3 is 11 amino acids long. The V gene lost 3 bases and the J gene lost 6 bases, with 6 bases spanning the gap.

This chain uses TRBV7-3 with TRBJ1-1; no firm D call. Trimming left V 4 bases short and J 0 bases short, with 6 bases between. The germline V gene has CDR1 SGHTA and CDR2 FQGTGA. The CDR3 is 13 residues long. This chain's CDR3 is CASSYNLNTEAFF. The CDR3 nucleotides are TGTGCCAGCAGCTACAATTTGAACACTGAAGCTTTCTTT.

The rearrangement joins TRBV7-2 to TRBJ2-1; maybe TRBD1 (6 bases). This CDR3 contains 13 residues. Germline V gene lookup returns CDR1 SGHTA and CDR2 FQGNSA. Trimming left V 5 bases short and J 5 bases short, with 10 bases between. CDR3: CASSPDSHNEQFF. As DNA, the CDR3 is TGTGCCAGCAGCCCGGACAGTCACAATGAGCAGTTCTTC. Using reference TRBV7-2 and TRBJ2-1 for the parts outside the CDR3, the full variable domain is GAGVSQSPSNKVTEKGKDVELRCDPISGHTALYWYRQSLGQGLEFLIYFQGNSAPDKSGLPSDRFSAERTGGSVSTLTIQRTQQEDSAVYLCASSPDSHNEQFFGPGTRLTVL.

The chain carries TRBV7-8 and TRBJ2-1; the D gene is possibly TRBD2 (6 bases). CDR1 is SGHVS and CDR2 is FQNEAQ in the germline V gene. Trimming removed 5 bases at V and 0 bases at J, with 17 bases between. The CDR3 consists of 17 residues. The CDR3 nucleotides read TGTGCCAGCAGCCCGGTCGGGACTTCCAGCTCCTACAATGAGCAGTTCTTC. Amino acid sequence: CASSPVGTSSSYNEQFF.

The chain is built from TRBV7-7 and TRBJ2-5, with 8 bases that match TRBD1. From germline, CDR1 is SSHAT and CDR2 FNYEAQ (reference sequence). Trimming cost V 1 base and J 2 bases; bases outside gene matches: 0. CDR3 length equals 14 residues. CDR3 residues: CASSLGQGQETQYF. CDR3 bases: TGTGCCAGCAGCTTAGGACAGGGGCAAGAGACCCAGTACTTC.